This passage covers 26 T cell receptor beta chains from one sample sequenced in a study of chemoradiotherapy in HPV16-positive cancers. Repertoires were generated with immunoSEQ multiplex PCR, while TCRdb's copy carries only in-frame clones and drops some. The data hold about 14,000 clones, with roughly 87% observed a single time. Material: tumor tissue, obtained from a patient who underwent chemoradiotherapy. The receptors shown here come from a human donor with HPV-associated anogenital cancer.

The V gene is TRBV25-1, the J gene TRBJ2-7; 7 bases are a match to TRBD1. Germline V gene sequence: CDR1 MGHDK, CDR2 SYGVNS. The CDR3 is 14 residues long. J gave up 2 bases and V 4 bases, and 5 bases lay outside the gene matches. In nucleotides, the CDR3 is TGTGCCAGCAGTGGAGGGACAGCTCCCTACGAGCAGTACTTC. Protein product: CASSGGTAPYEQYF.

This clone was seen just once. This sequence joins TRBV5-1 and TRBJ2-5; unclear D gene. The germline V gene has CDR1 SGHRS and CDR2 YFSETQ. The CDR3 extends over 14 amino acids. V shed 4 bases and J shed 5 bases, with 15 bases lying between them. The CDR3 spells CASSSPEESETQYF. CDR3 nucleotide sequence: TGCGCCAGCAGCAGTCCGGAAGAATCGGAGACCCAGTACTTC.

This clone was observed a single time. The V gene is TRBV11-2, the J gene TRBJ2-1; 7 positions agree with TRBD2. This CDR3 region has 14 residues. In germline, CDR1 is SGHAT, CDR2 FQNNGV. J lost 6 bases, V lost 2 bases, and 4 bases had no gene match. CDR3 coding DNA: TGTGCCAGCAGCTTATTGGCTAGCGGCAATGAGCAGTTCTTC. This codes for CASSLLASGNEQFF.

As to this clone: One junction end disagrees with the germline gene, perhaps due to a read error. The V and J genes are TRBV7-7 and TRBJ2-1, with 10 bases matching TRBD1. The CDR3 is made up of 14 amino acids. Germline V lookup: CDR1 SSHAT, CDR2 FNYEAQ (reference sequence). The CDR3 here is CASSGTGDRNEQFF. In DNA form, the CDR3 reads TGTGCTAGCAGCGGGACAGGGGATAGGAATGAGCAGTTCTTC.

The genes are TRBV4-2 and TRBJ2-7, with D uncertain. CDR3 length: 14 residues. The germline gives CDR1 LGHNA, CDR2 YNFKEQ. V was trimmed by 0 bases and J by 6 bases, leaving 12 bases between them. This chain's CDR3 is CASSQDRLEPEQYF. The CDR3, as DNA: TGTGCCAGCAGCCAAGATCGGCTAGAGCCCGAGCAGTACTTC.

The chain employs TRBV5-4 and TRBJ1-1; unclear D gene. The V end was cut by 0 bases, the J end by 5 bases, with 8 bases between. The germline gives CDR1 SGHNT, CDR2 YYREEE (reference sequence). This CDR3 is built from 13 residues. CDR3 amino acids: CASSLGGATEAFF. CDR3 sequence (DNA): TGTGCCAGCAGCTTGGGGGGTGCAACTGAAGCTTTCTTT.

The V call is TRBV27, the J call TRBJ1-2; TRBD1 agrees at 7 bases. V gave up 5 bases and J gave up 4 bases; unmatched junction bases: 10. There are 15 residues in the CDR3. Germline CDR1 reads MNHEY; CDR2 reads SMNVEV (reference sequence). The CDR3 spells CASSPTGLLIYGYTF. The CDR3, as DNA: TGTGCCAGCAGTCCGACAGGGCTACTTATCTATGGCTACACCTTC.

The J gene is TRBJ1-1, the V gene TRBV7-2; D may be TRBD1 (6 bases). Germline CDR1 SGHTA, CDR2 FQGNSA. This CDR3 comprises 14 residues. V lost 5 bases and J 6 bases, leaving 16 bases between the germline ends. Here the CDR3 DNA reads TGTGCCAGCAGCAGAAGTACAGGGTACGCTGAAGCTTTCTTT. Translated, it gives CASSRSTGYAEAFF.

The chain has TRBV5-1 and TRBJ2-3; the D gene is possibly TRBD2 (5 bases). Trimming took off 2 bases at V and 2 bases at J, with 12 bases between the two ends. The germline V gene encodes CDR1 SGHRS and CDR2 YFSETQ. The CDR3 covers 15 residues. For the CDR3, the DNA is TGCGCCAGCAGCTTACCAGCGGCAAACACAGATACGCAGTATTTT. Translation gives CASSLPAANTDTQYF.

The genes are TRBV18 and TRBJ1-5, with no clear D. Germline-derived CDR1 and CDR2 are KGHSH and LQKENI. V was trimmed by 5 bases and J by 5 bases, leaving 10 bases between them. The CDR3 length is 13 residues. The CDR3 is CASSWAEDQPQHF. Here the CDR3 DNA reads TGTGCCAGCTCATGGGCAGAAGATCAGCCCCAGCATTTT.

This chain joins TRBV4-2 and TRBJ1-5, with D possibly TRBD1 on 6 matching bases. V was shortened by 1 base and J by 6 bases, with 13 bases between the two germline ends. The germline gives CDR1 LGHNA, CDR2 YNFKEQ. The CDR3 spans 15 residues. The chain's CDR3 is CASSQVEGGGQPQHF. CDR3 nucleotides: TGTGCCAGCAGCCAAGTGGAGGGGGGGGGTCAGCCCCAGCATTTT.

The chain is built from TRBV9 and TRBJ2-1; 7 bases line up with TRBD2. Unmatched junction bases numbered 9, after V lost 4 bases and J lost 8 bases. Germline V gene sequence: CDR1 SGDLS, CDR2 YYNGEE. There are 14 residues in the CDR3. DNA for the CDR3: TGTGCCAGCAGCTTAGAGACTAGCATGGATGAGCAGTTCTTC. Translating it yields CASSLETSMDEQFF.

This chain joins TRBV11-3 and TRBJ2-3; TRBD2 agrees at 9 bases. CDR3 length: 19 residues. Germline CDR1 and CDR2: SGHNT and YENEEA. V dropped 5 bases and J dropped 5; count of bases not matched to a gene: 20. The CDR3 here is CASSLPLGDLAGVIDTQYF. The CDR3, as DNA: TGTGCCAGCAGCCTCCCTTTGGGTGACTTAGCGGGAGTGATAGATACGCAGTATTTT.

V and J are TRBV27 and TRBJ2-2; the match to TRBD2 covers 9 bases. Germline CDR1 and CDR2: MNHEY and SMNVEV (reference sequence). The CDR3 contains 17 residues. The trim removed 3 bases at V and 8 bases at J, leaving 13 bases unmatched. CDR3 sequence reads: CASSFDSGSGSVGELFF. Here the CDR3 DNA reads TGTGCCAGCAGTTTTGATAGCGGGAGTGGGTCCGTAGGGGAGCTGTTTTTT.

The CDR3 region is CASSAGTSGGLNEQFF. CDR3 nucleotide sequence: TGTGCCAGCAGTGCCGGGACTAGCGGCGGGCTGAATGAGCAGTTCTTC. The V gene is TRBV9, the J gene TRBJ2-1; 11 bases are shared with TRBD2. Looked up from germline, CDR1 is SGDLS and CDR2 is YYNGEE. After removal of 5 bases from V and 7 bases from J, the junction contained 11 bases not matched to a gene. The CDR3 length is 16 residues.

The gene calls are TRBV19 and TRBJ1-1, with D perhaps TRBD1 (6 bases). Trimming took off 4 bases at V and 1 base at J, with 10 bases between the two ends. This CDR3 region has 14 residues. CDR1 and CDR2 (germline): LNHDA, SQIVND (reference sequence). CDR3 sequence: CASSSGGPNTEAFF. The DNA of the CDR3 is TGTGCCAGTAGTAGTGGGGGGCCGAACACTGAAGCTTTCTTT.

V usage is TRBV7-9 and J usage is TRBJ1-2; a weak D match, TRBD1 (6 bases). The CDR3 loop spans 16 amino acids. Trimming took 5 bases from V and 3 from J, leaving 19 bases between them. CDR1 and CDR2 from the germline V gene are SEHNR and FQNEAQ (reference sequence). CDR3 bases: TGTGCCAGCAGCCCCTTCGGGGGCCCGGGGGACTATGGCTACACCTTC. It codes for CASSPFGGPGDYGYTF.

On this clone itself: The identical CDR3 is also encoded by other nucleotide sequences in the sample. V gene TRBV7-9 combines with J gene TRBJ1-3, with D unresolved. Germline CDR1 is SEHNR and CDR2 is FQNEAQ (reference sequence). This CDR3 has 13 amino acids. The V end was cut by 5 bases, the J end by 0 bases, with 5 bases between. The CDR3 sequence is CASSPSSGNTIYF. The CDR3 DNA reads TGTGCCAGCAGCCCGAGCTCTGGAAACACCATATATTTT.

The gene calls are TRBV11-3 and TRBJ2-1; 10 nucleotides agree with TRBD2. Germline values: CDR1 SGHNT, CDR2 YENEEA. V dropped 3 bases and J dropped 8; count of bases not matched to a gene: 4. The CDR3 has 14 residues. CDR3 residues: CASSFSSGSYEQFF. The CDR3 coding sequence is TGTGCCAGCAGCTTTTCTAGCGGGAGCTATGAGCAGTTCTTC.

The genes are TRBV6-5 and TRBJ2-7, with D perhaps matching TRBD2 (5 bases). V was trimmed by 4 bases and J by 7 bases, leaving 8 bases between them. The CDR3 covers 11 residues. Germline CDR1 and CDR2: MNHEY and SVGAGI. CDR3 sequence (DNA): TGTGCCAGCAGTTCCTCGGGGGAGCAGTACTTC. Amino acids: CASSSSGEQYF.

V usage is TRBV6-5 and J usage is TRBJ1-1; D may be TRBD1 (5 bases). The CDR3 is 14 residues long. Germline V CDR1 and CDR2: MNHEY, SVGAGI. Trimming left V 9 bases short and J 6 bases short, with 20 bases between. The CDR3 is CASTKGLHGAEAFF. For the CDR3, the DNA is TGTGCCAGTACAAAGGGACTCCATGGCGCTGAAGCTTTCTTT.

This clone was seen only a few times. The V gene is TRBV5-1, the J gene TRBJ2-7, with TRBD2 matching 10 bases. The junction had 9 bases not matched to a gene; V was cut back by 4 bases and J by 5 bases. In germline, CDR1 is SGHRS, CDR2 YFSETQ. The CDR3 extends over 15 amino acids. The CDR3 region is CASSPTLAGENEQYF. Here the CDR3 DNA reads TGCGCCAGCAGCCCGACCCTAGCGGGAGAAAACGAGCAGTACTTC.

CDR3 DNA: TGTGCCAGCAGCCGTGGGACTAGCGGCGACGGTAGGGGGAATGAGCAGTTCTTC. Its translation: CASSRGTSGDGRGNEQFF. The rearrangement uses TRBV6-4 and TRBJ2-1; TRBD2 agrees at 11 bases. The CDR3 totals 18 residues. From germline, CDR1 is MRHNA and CDR2 SNTAGT. Trimming at V came to 6 bases and at J to 7 bases, leaving 17 bases not matched to a gene.

This rearrangement joins TRBV5-1 to TRBJ2-5; TRBD1 or TRBD2 may be the D gene (5 bases each). The CDR3 sequence is 14 residues long. CDR1 and CDR2 (germline): SGHRS, YFSETQ. Trimming shortened V by 4 bases and J by 3 bases, and 13 bases separated the two germline ends. The CDR3 sequence is CASSKDTGEETQYF. The DNA for the CDR3 is TGCGCCAGCAGCAAGGACACCGGGGAAGAGACCCAGTACTTC.

This chain connects TRBV13 to TRBJ1-1; 8 nucleotides align to TRBD1. The CDR3 spans 15 residues. The V segment lost 5 bases and the J segment 5 bases; nucleotides outside the gene matches: 10. Germline V gene data show CDR1 as PRHDT and CDR2 as FYEKMQ (reference sequence). The CDR3: CASSLGTGMGTEAFF. The CDR3 DNA reads as TGTGCCAGCAGCCTTGGGACAGGAATGGGGACTGAAGCTTTCTTT.

The rearrangement links TRBV18 to TRBJ1-1; D might be TRBD1 (5 bases). Looked up from germline, CDR1 is KGHSH and CDR2 is LQKENI. The CDR3 has 13 amino acids. Trimming removed 4 bases from V and 4 bases from J, with 10 bases in between. The CDR3 nucleotides are TGTGCCAGCTCACTAGGGGCTTCCACTGAAGCTTTCTTT. Translation gives CASSLGASTEAFF.